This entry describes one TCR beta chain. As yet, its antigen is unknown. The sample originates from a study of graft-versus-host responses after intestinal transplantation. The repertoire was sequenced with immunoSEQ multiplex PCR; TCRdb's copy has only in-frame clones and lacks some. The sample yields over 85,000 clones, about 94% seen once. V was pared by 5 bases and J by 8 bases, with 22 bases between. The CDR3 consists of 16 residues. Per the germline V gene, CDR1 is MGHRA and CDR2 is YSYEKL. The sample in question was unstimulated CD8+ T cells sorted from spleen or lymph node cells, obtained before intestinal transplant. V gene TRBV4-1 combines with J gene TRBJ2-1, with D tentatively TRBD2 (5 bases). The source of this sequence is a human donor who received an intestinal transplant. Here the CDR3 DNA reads TGCGCCAGCAGCGAAACTAGAGAAAAGTATTGGGATGAGCAGTTCTTC. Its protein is CASSETREKYWDEQFF.